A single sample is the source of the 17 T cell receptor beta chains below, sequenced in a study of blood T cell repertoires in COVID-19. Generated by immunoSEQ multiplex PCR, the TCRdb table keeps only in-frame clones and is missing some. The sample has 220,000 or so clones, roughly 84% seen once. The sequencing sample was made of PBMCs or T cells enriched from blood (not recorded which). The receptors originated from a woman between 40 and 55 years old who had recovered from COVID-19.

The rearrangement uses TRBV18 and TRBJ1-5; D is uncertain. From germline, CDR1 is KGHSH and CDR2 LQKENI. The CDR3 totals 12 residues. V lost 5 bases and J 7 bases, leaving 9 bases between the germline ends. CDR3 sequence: CASSGEEQPQHF. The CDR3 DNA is TGTGCCAGCTCAGGGGAGGAACAGCCCCAGCATTTT.

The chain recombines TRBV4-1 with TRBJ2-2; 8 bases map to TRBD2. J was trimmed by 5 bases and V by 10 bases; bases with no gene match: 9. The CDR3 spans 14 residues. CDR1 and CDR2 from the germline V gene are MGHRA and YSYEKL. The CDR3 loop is CAKGAGGLTGELFF. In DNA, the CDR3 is TGCGCCAAAGGTGCGGGAGGTTTAACCGGGGAGCTGTTTTTT.

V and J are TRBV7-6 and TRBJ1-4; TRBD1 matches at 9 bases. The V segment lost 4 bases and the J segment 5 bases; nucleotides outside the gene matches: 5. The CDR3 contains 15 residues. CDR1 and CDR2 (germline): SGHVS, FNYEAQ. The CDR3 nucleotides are TGTGCCAGCAGCTCCCGGGACAGGGAGAATGAAAAACTGTTTTTT. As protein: CASSSRDRENEKLFF. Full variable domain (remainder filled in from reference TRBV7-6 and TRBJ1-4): GAGVSQSPRYKVTKRGQDVALRCDPISGHVSLYWYRQALGQGPEFLTYFNYEAQQDKSGLPNDRFSAERPEGSISTLTIQRTEQRDSAMYRCASSSRDRENEKLFFGSGTQLSVL.

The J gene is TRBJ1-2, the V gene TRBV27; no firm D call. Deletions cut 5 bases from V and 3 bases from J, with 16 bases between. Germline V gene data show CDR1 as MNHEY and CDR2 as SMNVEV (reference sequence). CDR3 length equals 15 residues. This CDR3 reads CASSTGVLGHYGYTF. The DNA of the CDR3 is TGTGCCAGCAGTACCGGGGTACTTGGGCACTATGGCTACACCTTC.

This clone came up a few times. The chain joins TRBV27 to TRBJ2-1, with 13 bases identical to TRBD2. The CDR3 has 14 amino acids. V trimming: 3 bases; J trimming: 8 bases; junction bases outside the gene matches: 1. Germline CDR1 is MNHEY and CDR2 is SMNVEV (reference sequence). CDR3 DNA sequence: TGTGCCAGCAGTTTCACTAGCGGGAGGGATGAGCAGTTCTTC. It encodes CASSFTSGRDEQFF.

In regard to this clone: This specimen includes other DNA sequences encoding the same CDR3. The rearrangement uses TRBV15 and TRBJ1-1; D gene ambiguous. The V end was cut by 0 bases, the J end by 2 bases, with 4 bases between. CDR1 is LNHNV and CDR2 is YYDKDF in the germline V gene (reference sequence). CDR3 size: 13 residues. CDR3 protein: CATSRDLNTEAFF. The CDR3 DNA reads TGTGCCACCAGCAGAGATCTCAACACTGAAGCTTTCTTT. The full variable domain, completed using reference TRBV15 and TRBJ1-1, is DAMVIQNPRYQVTQFGKPVTLSCSQTLNHNVMYWYQQKSSQAPKLLFHYYDKDFNNEADTPDNFQSRRPNTSFCFLDIRSPGLGDTAMYLCATSRDLNTEAFFGQGTRLTVV.

This CDR3 reads CASSLEGNTIYF. DNA for the CDR3: TGTGCCAGCAGTTTGGAGGGAAACACCATATATTTT. The chain combines TRBV12-3 or TRBV12-4 with TRBJ1-3; D is uncertain. V lost 3 bases, J lost 4 bases, and 4 bases lay in between. This CDR3 is built from 12 residues.

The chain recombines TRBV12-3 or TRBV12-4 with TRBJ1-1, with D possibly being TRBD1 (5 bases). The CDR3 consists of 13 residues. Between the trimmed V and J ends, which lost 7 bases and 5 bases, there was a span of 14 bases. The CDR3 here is CASTPGLATEAFF. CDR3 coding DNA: TGTGCCAGCACCCCGGGACTTGCTACTGAAGCTTTCTTT.

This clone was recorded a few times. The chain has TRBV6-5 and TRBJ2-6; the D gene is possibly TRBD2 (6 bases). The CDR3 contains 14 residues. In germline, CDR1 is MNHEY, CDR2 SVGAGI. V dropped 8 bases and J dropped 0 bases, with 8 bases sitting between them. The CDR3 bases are TGTGCCAGCGGAGGGATCTCTGGGGCCAACGTCCTGACTTTC. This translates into CASGGISGANVLTF.

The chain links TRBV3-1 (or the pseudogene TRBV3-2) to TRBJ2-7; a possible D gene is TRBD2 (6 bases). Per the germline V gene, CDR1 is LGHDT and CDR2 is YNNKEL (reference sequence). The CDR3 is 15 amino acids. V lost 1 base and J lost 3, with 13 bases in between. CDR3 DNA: TGTGCCAGCAGCCAAGTGAGTCCGCGGGACTACGAGCAGTACGTC. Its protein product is CASSQVSPRDYEQYV.

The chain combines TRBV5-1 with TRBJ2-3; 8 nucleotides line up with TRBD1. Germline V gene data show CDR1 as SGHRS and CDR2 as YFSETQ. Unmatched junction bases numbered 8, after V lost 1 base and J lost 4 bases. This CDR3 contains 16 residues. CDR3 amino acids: CASSLYAQGASDTQYF. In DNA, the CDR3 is TGCGCCAGCAGCTTGTATGCCCAGGGGGCATCAGATACGCAGTATTTT.

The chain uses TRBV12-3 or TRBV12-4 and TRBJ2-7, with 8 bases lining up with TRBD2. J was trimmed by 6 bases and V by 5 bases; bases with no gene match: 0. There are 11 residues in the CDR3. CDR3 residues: CASSSGSEQYV. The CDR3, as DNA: TGTGCCAGCAGTAGCGGGAGCGAGCAGTACGTC.

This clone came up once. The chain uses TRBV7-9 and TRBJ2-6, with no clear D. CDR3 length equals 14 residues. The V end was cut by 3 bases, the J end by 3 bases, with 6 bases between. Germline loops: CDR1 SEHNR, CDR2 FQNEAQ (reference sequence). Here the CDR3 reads CASSFRGGANVLTF. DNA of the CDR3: TGTGCCAGCAGCTTTAGAGGTGGGGCCAACGTCCTGACTTTC.

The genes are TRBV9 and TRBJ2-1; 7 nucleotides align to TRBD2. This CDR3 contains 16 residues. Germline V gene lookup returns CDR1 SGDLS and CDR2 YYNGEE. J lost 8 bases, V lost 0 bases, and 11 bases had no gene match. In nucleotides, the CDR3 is TGTGCCAGCAGCGTAGTTCCGGCGGGAGTGGGCGATGAGCAGTTCTTC. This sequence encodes CASSVVPAGVGDEQFF.

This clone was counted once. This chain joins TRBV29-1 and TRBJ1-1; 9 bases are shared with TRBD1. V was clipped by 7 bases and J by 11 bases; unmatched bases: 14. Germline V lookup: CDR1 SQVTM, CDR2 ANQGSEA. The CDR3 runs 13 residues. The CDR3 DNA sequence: TGCAGCGGGCGGGACAGGGTATCGGCGGAGGCTTTCTTT. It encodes CSGRDRVSAEAFF.

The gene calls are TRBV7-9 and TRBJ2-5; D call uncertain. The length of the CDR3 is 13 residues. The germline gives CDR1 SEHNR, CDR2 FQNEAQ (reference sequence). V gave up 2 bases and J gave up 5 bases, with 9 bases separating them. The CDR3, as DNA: TGTGCCAGCAGCTTATTATCCCTGGAGACCCAGTACTTC. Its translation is CASSLLSLETQYF.

The CDR3 region is CASSQETGNTGELFF. As DNA, the CDR3 is TGTGCCAGCAGCCAAGAGACAGGGAACACCGGGGAGCTGTTTTTT. This chain connects TRBV4-2 to TRBJ2-2; tentative D call: TRBD1 (6 bases). Germline CDR1 LGHNA, CDR2 YNFKEQ. The CDR3 loop spans 15 amino acids. V lost 0 bases to trimming and J lost 1 base, with 6 bases between them.